This T cell receptor beta chain was sequenced in a study of OX40 agonist ivuxolimab in advanced cancers. Study information: Subjects had a mean age of about 61 years, with a range of 23 to 79; around 80% were male. Broader study findings: Compared with others, partial responders at 0.1-3.0 mg/kg displayed clonal expansion among the lowest.

Blood sampling took place at baseline, cycle 4 day 1, and cycle 7 day 1. The method was immunoSEQ multiplex PCR; TCRdb's version includes in-frame clones alone and lacks a portion of them. Here the sample spans about 83,000 clones, over 80% being singletons. As for this clone: Its specificity is not known.

Germline V lookup: CDR1 MNHEY, CDR2 SVGAGI. The CDR3 extends over 15 amino acids. Trimming shortened V by 5 bases and J by 5 bases, and 19 bases separated the two germline ends. V usage is TRBV6-5 and J usage is TRBJ2-7; D is possibly TRBD2 (7 bases). The material sequenced was CD4+ or CD8+ T cells sorted from blood, taken in a trial of the OX40 agonist ivuxolimab. This TCR was sampled from an adult with an advanced solid tumor such as melanoma, head and neck, liver or kidney cancer. CDR3 sequence: CASSGRGVPFDEQYF. The CDR3 region has the DNA TGTGCCAGCAGTGGGAGGGGGGTCCCATTTGACGAGCAGTACTTC.